This T cell receptor beta chain stems from a study of T-cell memory formation after mild COVID-19. Study context: TCR clusters were mostly confined to one donor each. Study conclusions and caveats: CD8+ contracting clones occupied EMRA, while CD4+ ones occupied mainly CM and EM. Proof of SARS-CoV-2 specificity was absent for the second-wave clones that crested on day 37.

Only a few counts were recorded for this clonotype. Its antigen is still unknown. Germline V CDR1 and CDR2: MNHEY, SVGAGI. This CDR3 has 13 residues. The J segment lost 3 bases and the V segment lost 7 bases, leaving 3 bases of the junction unmatched. The 5'RACE method, run with constant-segment primers, produced TCR alpha and TCR beta cDNA libraries (carrying sample barcodes and UMIs). In TCRdb, the 5' RACE reads were re-called with MiXCR into one record per CDR3 protein. The table records about 610,000 distinct CDR3 sequences, around 16% of them present only once. The chain is built from TRBV6-5 and TRBJ2-7; 10 nucleotides match TRBD2. The sequence was obtained from an adult woman who had mild COVID-19 (a few samples of this study predate the infection). Cell type and time point are not known. The specimen sequenced was PBMCs or a T cell subset sorted from them (not recorded which). The CDR3 protein is CASIAGGSYEQYF. The CDR3 DNA reads as TGTGCCAGCATAGCGGGAGGAAGCTACGAGCAGTACTTC.